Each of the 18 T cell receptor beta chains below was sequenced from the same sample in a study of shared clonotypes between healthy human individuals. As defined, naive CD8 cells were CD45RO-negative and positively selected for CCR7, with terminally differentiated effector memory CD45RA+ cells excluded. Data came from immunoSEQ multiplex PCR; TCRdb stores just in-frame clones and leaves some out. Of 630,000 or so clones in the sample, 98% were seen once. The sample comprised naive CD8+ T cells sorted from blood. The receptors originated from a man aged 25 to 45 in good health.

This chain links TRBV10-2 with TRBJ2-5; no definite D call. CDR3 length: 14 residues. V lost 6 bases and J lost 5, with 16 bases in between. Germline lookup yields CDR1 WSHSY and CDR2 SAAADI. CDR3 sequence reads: CASSHGVNTETQYF. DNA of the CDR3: TGCGCCAGCAGCCACGGTGTCAACACGGAGACCCAGTACTTC.

The CDR3 coding sequence is TGTGCCAGCAGTTCTCTCTCTCGGGATCAAGAGACCCAGTACTTC. Translating gives CASSSLSRDQETQYF. This chain uses TRBV27 with TRBJ2-5, with a weak D call TRBD2 (5 bases). Trimming took off 4 bases at V and 2 bases at J, with 14 bases between the two ends. Germline CDR1 MNHEY, CDR2 SMNVEV (reference sequence). The CDR3 consists of 15 residues.

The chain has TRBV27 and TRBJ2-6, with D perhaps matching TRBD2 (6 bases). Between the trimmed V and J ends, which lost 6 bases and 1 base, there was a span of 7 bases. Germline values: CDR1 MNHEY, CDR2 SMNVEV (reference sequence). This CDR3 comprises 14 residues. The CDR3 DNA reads TGTGCCAGCAGCCGGGGGTCTGGGGCCAACGTCCTGACTTTC. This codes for CASSRGSGANVLTF. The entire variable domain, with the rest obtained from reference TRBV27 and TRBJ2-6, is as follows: EAQVTQNPRYLITVTGKKLTVTCSQNMNHEYMSWYRQDPGLGLRQIYYSMNVEVTDKGDVPEGYKVSRKEKRNFPLILESPSPNQTSLYFCASSRGSGANVLTFGAGSRLTVL.

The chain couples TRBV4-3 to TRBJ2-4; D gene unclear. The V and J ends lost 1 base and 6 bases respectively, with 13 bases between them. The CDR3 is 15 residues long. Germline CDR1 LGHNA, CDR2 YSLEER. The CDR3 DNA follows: TGCGCCAGCAGCCAAGGCCACTCGCCGGGAAACATTCAGTACTTC. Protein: CASSQGHSPGNIQYF.

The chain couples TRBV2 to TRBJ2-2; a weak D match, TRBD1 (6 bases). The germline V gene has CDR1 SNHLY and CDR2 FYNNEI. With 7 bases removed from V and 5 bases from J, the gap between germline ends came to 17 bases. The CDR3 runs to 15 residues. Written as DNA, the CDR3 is TGTGCCAGCACCGAAACCAGGGGCTGGACCGGGGAGCTGTTTTTT. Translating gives CASTETRGWTGELFF.

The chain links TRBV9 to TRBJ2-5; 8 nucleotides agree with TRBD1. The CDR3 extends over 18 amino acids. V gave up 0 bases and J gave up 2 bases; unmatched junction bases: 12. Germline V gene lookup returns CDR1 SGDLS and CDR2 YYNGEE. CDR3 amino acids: CASSVVDSAGGPQETQYF. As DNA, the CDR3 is TGTGCCAGCAGCGTAGTGGATTCGGCAGGGGGCCCTCAAGAGACCCAGTACTTC.

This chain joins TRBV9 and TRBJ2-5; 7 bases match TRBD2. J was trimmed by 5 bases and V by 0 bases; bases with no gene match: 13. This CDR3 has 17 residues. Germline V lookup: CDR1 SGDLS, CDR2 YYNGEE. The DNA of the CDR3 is TGTGCCAGCAGCGTAGAAGGGCCAGCGGGATTGATTGAGACCCAGTACTTC. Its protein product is CASSVEGPAGLIETQYF.

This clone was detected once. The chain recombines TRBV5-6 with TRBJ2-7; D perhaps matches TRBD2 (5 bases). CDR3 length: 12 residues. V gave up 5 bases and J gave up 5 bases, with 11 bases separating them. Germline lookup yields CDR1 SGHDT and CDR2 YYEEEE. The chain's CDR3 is CASSPGSDEQYF. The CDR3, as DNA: TGTGCCAGCAGTCCTGGTAGCGACGAGCAGTACTTC. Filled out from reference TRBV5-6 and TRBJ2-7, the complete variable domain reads DAGVTQSPTHLIKTRGQQVTLRCSPKSGHDTVSWYQQALGQGPQFIFQYYEEEERQRGNFPDRFSGHQFPNYSSELNVNALLLGDSALYLCASSPGSDEQYFGPGTRLTVT.

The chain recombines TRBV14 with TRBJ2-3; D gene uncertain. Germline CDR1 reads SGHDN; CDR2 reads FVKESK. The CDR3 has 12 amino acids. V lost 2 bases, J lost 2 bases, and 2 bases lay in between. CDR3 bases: TGTGCCAGCAGCCAACTCACAGATACGCAGTATTTT. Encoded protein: CASSQLTDTQYF.

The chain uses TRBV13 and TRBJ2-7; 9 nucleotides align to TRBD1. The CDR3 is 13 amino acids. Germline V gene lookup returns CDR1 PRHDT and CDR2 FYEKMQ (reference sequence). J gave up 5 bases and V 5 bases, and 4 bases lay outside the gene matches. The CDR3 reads CASSPGTGHEQYF. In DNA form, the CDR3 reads TGTGCCAGCAGCCCCGGGACAGGGCACGAGCAGTACTTC. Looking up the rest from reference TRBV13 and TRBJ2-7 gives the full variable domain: AAGVIQSPRHLIKEKRETATLKCYPIPRHDTVYWYQQGPGQDPQFLISFYEKMQSDKGSIPDRFSAQQFSDYHSELNMSSLELGDSALYFCASSPGTGHEQYFGPGTRLTVT.

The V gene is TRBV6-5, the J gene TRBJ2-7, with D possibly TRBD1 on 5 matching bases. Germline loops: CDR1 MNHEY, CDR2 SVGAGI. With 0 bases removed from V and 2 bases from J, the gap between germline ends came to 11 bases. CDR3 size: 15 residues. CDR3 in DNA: TGTGCCAGCAGTTACTCGTCTAGGGGCCCCTACGAGCAGTACTTC. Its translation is CASSYSSRGPYEQYF.

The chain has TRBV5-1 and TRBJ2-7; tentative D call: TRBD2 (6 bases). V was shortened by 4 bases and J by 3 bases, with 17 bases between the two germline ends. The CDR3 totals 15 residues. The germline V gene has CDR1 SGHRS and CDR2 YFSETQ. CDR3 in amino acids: CASSLDPSGYYEQYF. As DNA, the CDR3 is TGCGCCAGCAGCCTGGATCCGAGCGGGTACTACGAGCAGTACTTC.

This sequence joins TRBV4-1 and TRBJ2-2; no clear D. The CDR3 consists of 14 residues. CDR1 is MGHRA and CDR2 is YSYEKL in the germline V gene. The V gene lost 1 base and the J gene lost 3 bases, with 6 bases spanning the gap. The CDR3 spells CASSQGSYTGELFF. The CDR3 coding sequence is TGCGCCAGCAGCCAAGGTTCCTACACCGGGGAGCTGTTTTTT.

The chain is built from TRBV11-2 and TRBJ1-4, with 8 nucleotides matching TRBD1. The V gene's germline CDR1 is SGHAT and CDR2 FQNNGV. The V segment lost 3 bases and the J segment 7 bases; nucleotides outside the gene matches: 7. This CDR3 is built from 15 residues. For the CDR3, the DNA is TGTGCCAGCAGCTTCCCGACAGGGGAAGGTGAAAAACTGTTTTTT. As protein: CASSFPTGEGEKLFF. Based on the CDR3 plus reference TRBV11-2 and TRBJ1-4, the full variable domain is EAGVAQSPRYKIIEKRQSVAFWCNPISGHATLYWYQQILGQGPKLLIQFQNNGVVDDSQLPKDRFSAERLKGVDSTLKIQPAKLEDSAVYLCASSFPTGEGEKLFFGSGTQLSVL.

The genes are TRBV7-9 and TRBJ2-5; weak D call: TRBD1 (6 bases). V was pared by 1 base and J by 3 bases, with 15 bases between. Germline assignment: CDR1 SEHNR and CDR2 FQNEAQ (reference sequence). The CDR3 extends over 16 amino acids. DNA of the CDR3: TGTGCCAGCAGCTTAGAACCCGAGGGGGTAAAAGAGACCCAGTACTTC. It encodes CASSLEPEGVKETQYF.

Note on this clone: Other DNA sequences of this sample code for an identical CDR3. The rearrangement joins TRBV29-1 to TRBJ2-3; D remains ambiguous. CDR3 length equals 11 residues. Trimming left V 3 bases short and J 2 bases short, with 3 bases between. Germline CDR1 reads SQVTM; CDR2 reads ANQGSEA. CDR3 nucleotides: TGCAGCGTTGATTACACAGATACGCAGTATTTT. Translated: CSVDYTDTQYF.

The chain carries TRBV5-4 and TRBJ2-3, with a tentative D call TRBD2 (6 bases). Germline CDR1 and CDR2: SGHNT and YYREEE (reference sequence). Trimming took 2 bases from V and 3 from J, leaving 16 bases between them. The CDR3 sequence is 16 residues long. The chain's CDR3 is CASSFWVSRGTDTQYF. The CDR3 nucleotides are TGTGCCAGCAGCTTTTGGGTCTCGCGGGGAACAGATACGCAGTATTTT. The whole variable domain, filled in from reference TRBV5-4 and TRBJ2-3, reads ETGVTQSPTHLIKTRGQQVTLRCSSQSGHNTVSWYQQALGQGPQFIFQYYREEENGRGNFPPRFSGLQFPNYSSELNVNALELDDSALYLCASSFWVSRGTDTQYFGPGTRLTVL.

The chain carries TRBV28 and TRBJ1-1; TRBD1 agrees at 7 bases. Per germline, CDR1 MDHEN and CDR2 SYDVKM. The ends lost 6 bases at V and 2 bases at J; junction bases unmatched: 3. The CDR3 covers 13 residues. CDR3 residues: CASSNRGNTEAFF. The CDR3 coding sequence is TGTGCCAGCAGCAACAGGGGTAACACTGAAGCTTTCTTT.